This entry is about one TCR beta chain. One end of the junction fails to match germline, which may point to a read error. These data are taken from a study of molecular identifiers for immune sequencing clone quantification. In TCRdb, the PCR reads were re-called with MiXCR into one record per CDR3 protein. The data hold roughly 320,000 distinct CDR3 sequences, with 24% observed a single time. This TCR was sampled from a human donor in good health. Some libraries in this study had Jurkat cell RNA spiked in. Material: naive CD8+ T cells from blood, with Jurkat cell RNA spiked in. This sample's subset: FACS-sorted CD8+CD4-CCR7+CD45RA+ naive T cells.

In DNA form, the CDR3 reads TGTGCCAGCAGCCAAGGTAGCCCGGGGTTCACAAATACGCAGTATTTT. It specifies CASSQGSPGFTNTQYF. This chain links TRBV3-1 with TRBJ2-3; D possibly corresponds to TRBD2 (5 bases). Germline V gives CDR1 LGHDT, CDR2 YNNKEL (reference sequence). The CDR3 covers 16 residues.